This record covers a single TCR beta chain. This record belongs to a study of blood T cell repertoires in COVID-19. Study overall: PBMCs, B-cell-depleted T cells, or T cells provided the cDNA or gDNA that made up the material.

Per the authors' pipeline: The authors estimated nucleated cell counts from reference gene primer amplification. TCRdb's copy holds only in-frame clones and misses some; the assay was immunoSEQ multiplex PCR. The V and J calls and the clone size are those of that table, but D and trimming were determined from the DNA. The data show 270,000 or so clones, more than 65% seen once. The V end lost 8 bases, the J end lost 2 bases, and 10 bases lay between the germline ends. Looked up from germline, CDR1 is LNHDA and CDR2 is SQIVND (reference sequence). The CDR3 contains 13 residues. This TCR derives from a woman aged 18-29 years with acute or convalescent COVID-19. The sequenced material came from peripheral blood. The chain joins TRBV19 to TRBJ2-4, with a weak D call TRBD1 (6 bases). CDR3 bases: TGTGCCAGTCTGGGGGCCACCAAAAACATTCAGTACTTC. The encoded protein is CASLGATKNIQYF.